The clone carrying this TCR beta chain was observed once. The CDR3 runs to 16 residues. Trimming left V 0 bases short and J 0 bases short, with 9 bases between. The germline V gene encodes CDR1 KGHSH and CDR2 LQKENI. In the study's own analysis: Amplification with reference gene primers provided the estimates of nucleated cell counts. Generated by immunoSEQ multiplex PCR, the TCRdb table keeps only in-frame clones and is missing some. V and J calls and clone size follow that table, whereas D and trimming were derived from the DNA. This sample has some 260,000 clones; about 80% occur once, and the top ten carry about 3.1%. The data were taken from a study of blood T cell repertoires in COVID-19. For the study at large: The United States, Italy and Spain were the sources of the acute and convalescent COVID-19 samples. T cells, B-cell-depleted T cells, or PBMCs provided the cDNA or gDNA that served as material.

Sequencing used peripheral blood. V and J are TRBV18 and TRBJ1-3, with a possible D match to TRBD1 (5 bases). The sequence derives from a woman aged 80 or over with acute or convalescent COVID-19. The CDR3 reads CASSPPGGGSGNTIYF. The DNA of the CDR3 is TGTGCCAGCTCACCACCTGGGGGAGGCTCTGGAAACACCATATATTTT.